This passage covers 8 T cell receptor beta chains from one sample sequenced in a study of blood T cell repertoires in COVID-19. Generated by immunoSEQ multiplex PCR, the TCRdb table keeps only in-frame clones and is missing some. The repertoire consists of around 170,000 clones, with roughly four fifths occurring once and the leading ten covering roughly 12%. Sequenced material: PBMCs or T cells enriched from blood (not recorded which). The receptors shown here come from a man aged 50 or older who had recovered from COVID-19.

As DNA, the CDR3 is TGTGCCGCCCGGCAGGAAGGCAATCAGCCCCAGCATTTT. Its translation: CAARQEGNQPQHF. The J gene is TRBJ1-5, the V gene TRBV28; D is undetermined. CDR1 and CDR2 from the germline V gene are MDHEN and SYDVKM. The CDR3 extends over 13 amino acids. V was pared by 11 bases and J by 2 bases, with 13 bases between. Looking up the rest from reference TRBV28 and TRBJ1-5 gives the full variable domain: DVKVTQSSRYLVKRTGEKVFLECVQDMDHENMFWYRQDPGLGLRLIYFSYDVKMKEKGDIPEGYSVSREKKERFSLILESASTNQTSMYLCAARQEGNQPQHFGDGTRLSIL.

The chain couples TRBV30 to TRBJ2-1; TRBD2 aligns across 8 bases. J lost 9 bases, V lost 0 bases, and 4 bases had no gene match. The germline V gene encodes CDR1 GTSNPN and CDR2 SVGIG (reference sequence). The CDR3 spans 13 residues. The CDR3 reads CAWSVSGGGEQFF. The CDR3 region has the DNA TGTGCCTGGAGTGTAAGCGGGGGCGGTGAGCAGTTCTTC. The variable domain in full, with the rest retrieved from reference TRBV30 and TRBJ2-1, is SQTIHQWPATLVQPVGSPLSLECTVEGTSNPNLYWYRQAAGRGLQLLFYSVGIGQISSEVPQNLSASRPQDRQFILSSKKLLLSDSGFYLCAWSVSGGGEQFFGPGTRLTVL.

V gene TRBV3-1 (or the pseudogene TRBV3-2) combines with J gene TRBJ1-1; D not certain. Trimming removed 5 bases from V and 0 bases from J, with 10 bases in between. Looked up from germline, CDR1 is LGHDT and CDR2 is YNNKEL (reference sequence). The CDR3 is 14 amino acids. The CDR3 DNA reads as TGTGCCAGCAGCGTCACAGTTATGAACACTGAAGCTTTCTTT. Amino acid sequence: CASSVTVMNTEAFF.

The V call is TRBV5-4, the J call TRBJ2-7; TRBD2 might be the D (6 bases). The CDR3 is 14 residues long. Germline V gives CDR1 SGHNT, CDR2 YYREEE (reference sequence). V was clipped by 4 bases and J by 4 bases, with 15 bases between them. As DNA, the CDR3 is TGTGCCAGCAGCACAACTAGCATCCCATACGAGCAGTACTTC. Protein product: CASSTTSIPYEQYF.

The chain carries TRBV11-2 and TRBJ2-2; 8 bases match TRBD2. V shed 5 bases, J shed 6 bases, and the junction held 2 bases outside the gene matches. The germline CDR1 and CDR2 sequences are SGHAT and FQNNGV. The CDR3 length is 13 residues. CDR3 DNA: TGTGCCAGCAGCACGGGGGGGCCCGGGGAGCTGTTTTTT. This sequence encodes CASSTGGPGELFF.

The chain links TRBV6-5 to TRBJ2-1, with 13 bases aligning to TRBD2. The junction had 2 bases not matched to a gene; V was cut back by 2 bases and J by 7 bases. Germline V gene lookup returns CDR1 MNHEY and CDR2 SVGAGI. This CDR3 region has 15 residues. The CDR3 coding sequence is TGTGCCAGCAGTTACGGGACTAGCGGGGAGAATGAGCAGTTCTTC. Translated, it gives CASSYGTSGENEQFF.

The V gene is TRBV7-6, the J gene TRBJ2-1; possibly TRBD1 for D (5 bases). The CDR3 sequence is 15 residues long. V lost 3 bases and J lost 7, with 16 bases in between. The germline V gene has CDR1 SGHVS and CDR2 FNYEAQ. The CDR3 bases are TGTGCCAGCAGCTTGAAGGAAGGGGTTGGGAATGAGCAGTTCTTC. This codes for CASSLKEGVGNEQFF.

The chain recombines TRBV10-3 with TRBJ2-7, with TRBD1 identical over 7 bases. Per the germline V gene, CDR1 is ENHRY and CDR2 is SYGVKD. Trimming at V came to 7 bases and at J to 0 bases, leaving 9 bases not matched to a gene. The CDR3 length is 15 residues. The CDR3: CAITEGRGSSYEQYF. Written as DNA, the CDR3 is TGTGCCATCACCGAGGGCAGGGGGAGCTCCTACGAGCAGTACTTC.